This paragraph covers one TCR beta chain sequence. V lost 0 bases and J lost 8, with 10 bases in between. This CDR3 spans 14 amino acids. Germline V gene data show CDR1 as LNHNV and CDR2 as YYDKDF (reference sequence). Sequenced by immunoSEQ multiplex PCR; TCRdb stores in-frame clones only, minus some. The sample lists around 78,000 clones, roughly 84% occurring once. The record originates from a study of OX40 agonist ivuxolimab in advanced cancers. The V gene is TRBV15, the J gene TRBJ1-4; D ambiguous. This TCR came from an adult with an advanced solid tumor such as melanoma, head and neck, liver or kidney cancer. This specimen consisted of CD4+ or CD8+ T cells sorted from blood, obtained in a trial of the OX40 agonist ivuxolimab. CDR3 bases: TGTGCCACCAGCAGAGATTGGGTTTCGGAAAAACTGTTTTTT. It specifies CATSRDWVSEKLFF.